The rows below give T cell receptor beta chains drawn from one sample of a study of blood T cell repertoires in COVID-19. Using immunoSEQ multiplex PCR, the repertoire was profiled, and TCRdb retains in-frame clones only, with some absent. The sample has over 150,000 clones; 87% are singletons. Sequencing was done on a sample of PBMCs or T cells enriched from blood (not recorded which). The origin of the receptors is a woman between 50 and 59 years old who had recovered from COVID-19. The CDR3 runs from the conserved cysteine through the conserved F or W.

v_call cdr3_aa
TRBV18 CASSLAGMAYEQYF
TRBV6-1 CASSEKKVTASSGANVLTF
TRBV27 CASSWQGGAGELFF
TRBV6-1 CASSPRGSSSYEQYF
TRBV5-1 CASSLGGPTGGADGYTF
TRBV3-1/TRBV3-2 CASSQLQGYTEAFF
TRBV11-2 CASSFGGTGGGEKLFF
TRBV3-1/TRBV3-2 CASNSGQTTGELFF
TRBV29-1 CSVAPSGRAGEQFF
TRBV2 CASSVAPEPQHF
TRBV4-2 CASSQNRGGYEQYF
TRBV28 CASNTGGQKNTEAFF
TRBV30 CAWCGGASPYNSPLHF
TRBV5-1 CASSSRTSGRAGTGELFF
TRBV11-3 CASSSGTSDYNEQFF
TRBV24-1 CATSDSTGGAFTEAFF